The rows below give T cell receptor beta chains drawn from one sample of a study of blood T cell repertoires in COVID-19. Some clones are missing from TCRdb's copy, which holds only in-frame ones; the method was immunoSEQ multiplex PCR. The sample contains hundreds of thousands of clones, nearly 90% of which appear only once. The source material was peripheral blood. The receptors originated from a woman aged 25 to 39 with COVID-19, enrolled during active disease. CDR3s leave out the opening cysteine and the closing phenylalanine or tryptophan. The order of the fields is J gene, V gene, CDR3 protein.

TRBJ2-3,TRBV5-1,ASSWTGGRDTQY
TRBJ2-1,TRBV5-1,ASSFGVSYNEQF
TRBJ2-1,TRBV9,ASSPTLGLYEQF
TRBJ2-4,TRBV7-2,ASSLTRVAKNIQY
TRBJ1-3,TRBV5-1,ASSLDSSGNTIY
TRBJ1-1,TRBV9,ASSVELGDEAF
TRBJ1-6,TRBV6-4,ASSDSAGGNSPLH
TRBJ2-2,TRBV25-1,ASRDRGLGELF
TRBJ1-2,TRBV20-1,SAIRGGYT
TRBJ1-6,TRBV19,ASSTPNSPLH
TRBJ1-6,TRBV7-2,ASSLVVNSPLH
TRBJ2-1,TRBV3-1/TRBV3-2,ASSPPEERGVKF
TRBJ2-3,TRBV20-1,SASGGVGLY
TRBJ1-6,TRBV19,ASGSYNSPLH
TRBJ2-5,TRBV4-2,ASSPSSGAQETQY
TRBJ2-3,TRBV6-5,ARDLGGSTDTQY
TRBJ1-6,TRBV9,ASSVDGRSPLH
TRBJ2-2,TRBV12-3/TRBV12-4,ASSLLVPGELF
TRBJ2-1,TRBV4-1,ASSQGLALRGHEQF
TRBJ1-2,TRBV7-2,ASSQGDYGYT
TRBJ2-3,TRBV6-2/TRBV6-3,ASSYPTTSTDTQY
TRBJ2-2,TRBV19,ASTADRSNTGELF